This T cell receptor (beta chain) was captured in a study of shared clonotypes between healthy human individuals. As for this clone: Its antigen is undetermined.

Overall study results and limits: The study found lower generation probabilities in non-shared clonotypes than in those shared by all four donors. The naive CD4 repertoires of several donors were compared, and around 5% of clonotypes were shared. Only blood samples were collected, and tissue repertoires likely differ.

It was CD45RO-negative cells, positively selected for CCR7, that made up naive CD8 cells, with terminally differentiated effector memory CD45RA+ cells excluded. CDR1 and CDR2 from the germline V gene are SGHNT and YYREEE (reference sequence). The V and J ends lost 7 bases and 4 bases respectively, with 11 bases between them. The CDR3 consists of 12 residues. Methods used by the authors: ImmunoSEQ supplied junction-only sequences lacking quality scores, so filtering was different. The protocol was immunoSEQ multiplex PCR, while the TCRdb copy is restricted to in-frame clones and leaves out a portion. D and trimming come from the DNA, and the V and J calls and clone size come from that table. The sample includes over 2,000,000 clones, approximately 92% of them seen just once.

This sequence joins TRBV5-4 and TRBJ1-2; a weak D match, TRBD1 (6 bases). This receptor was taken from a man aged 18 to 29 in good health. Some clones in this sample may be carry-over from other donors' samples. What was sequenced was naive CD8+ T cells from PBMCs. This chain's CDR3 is CASAGEVYGYTF. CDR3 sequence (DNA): TGTGCCAGCGCAGGGGAGGTCTATGGCTACACCTTC.